Following are 17 T cell receptor beta chains from one sample sequenced in a study of regulatory T cells in long-lasting Graves disease. Time point meaning: newly diagnosed GD, antithyroid drugs for less than 3 months. Researchers made the TCR library from RNA that was extracted from PBMCs. Both iRepertoire HTBI primers and Arm-PCR of CDR3 regions were used to build the TCR beta libraries. TCRdb fed the multiplex PCR reads into MiXCR, producing one record per CDR3 protein. This table has 450,000 to 600,000 distinct CDR3 sequences, around 15% appearing once. This sample also appeared in a second study, on T cells in Graves' hyperthyroidism and ophthalmopathy.

The source material was peripheral blood mononuclear cells (PBMCs), sampled at new diagnosis, from a patient treated with antithyroid drugs. The receptor source for this set is a man in his forties or fifties with Graves disease.

This clonotype was seen repeatedly, ten times or more. The rearrangement joins TRBV18 to TRBJ2-1; 9 nucleotides line up with TRBD2. The germline CDR1 and CDR2 sequences are KGHSH and LQKENI. V dropped 2 bases and J dropped 7; count of bases not matched to a gene: 6. The CDR3 sequence is 15 residues long. The CDR3 coding sequence is TGTGCCAGCTCACCAGTGACTAGCGGCAGGAATGAGCAGTTCTTC. Translated: CASSPVTSGRNEQFF.

This clonotype was recorded many times. This sequence joins TRBV29-1 and TRBJ2-7; no firm D call. CDR1 and CDR2 (germline): SQVTM, ANQGSEA. CDR3 length: 11 residues. Trimming left V 4 bases short and J 6 bases short, with 10 bases between. The CDR3 DNA is TGCAGCGTTGGCAGGTCGAGCGAGCAGTACTTC. Translated, it gives CSVGRSSEQYF.

CDR3 nucleotides: TGCAGTGCTAGAATCCGCGACAGGGGGTACTACGAGCAGTACTTC. Protein product: CSARIRDRGYYEQYF. The V call is TRBV20-1, the J call TRBJ2-7; TRBD1 matches at 9 bases. V gave up 2 bases and J gave up 3 bases; unmatched junction bases: 8. CDR3 length equals 15 residues. Germline CDR1 is DFQATT and CDR2 is SNEGSKA (reference sequence).

This clonotype was seen repeatedly, ten times or more. The rearrangement joins TRBV29-1 to TRBJ1-1; D possibly corresponds to TRBD1 (6 bases). The germline V and J ends were trimmed by 3 bases and 10 bases, with 21 bases remaining between them. The CDR3 is 14 residues long. Looked up from germline, CDR1 is SQVTM and CDR2 is ANQGSEA. The CDR3 here is CSVEGETGRSGAFF. As DNA, the CDR3 is TGCAGCGTTGAGGGCGAAACAGGGAGAAGCGGAGCTTTCTTT.

The J gene is TRBJ2-3, the V gene TRBV2; TRBD2 matches 7 bases. From germline, CDR1 is SNHLY and CDR2 FYNNEI. The CDR3 runs 14 residues. V lost 7 bases and J lost 2; bases outside the gene matches: 6. CDR3 in amino acids: CASKAGLITDTQYF. As DNA, the CDR3 is TGTGCCAGCAAGGCGGGACTAATCACAGATACGCAGTATTTT.

In its sample, this clonotype was seen many times. This chain links TRBV29-1 with TRBJ1-1; the match to TRBD1 covers 7 bases. This CDR3 is built from 14 residues. The J segment lost 0 bases and the V segment lost 5 bases, leaving 6 bases of the junction unmatched. The V gene's germline CDR1 is SQVTM and CDR2 ANQGSEA. In nucleotides, the CDR3 is TGCAGCGTTTTCAGGACAGGCATGAACACTGAAGCTTTCTTT. Amino acids: CSVFRTGMNTEAFF.

This clonotype was seen more than once but under ten times. V gene TRBV7-8 combines with J gene TRBJ2-1; weak D call: TRBD2 (6 bases). The CDR3 contains 17 residues. Trimming removed 3 bases from V and 8 bases from J, with 23 bases in between. Germline lookup yields CDR1 SGHVS and CDR2 FQNEAQ. CDR3: CASSFLILAAKRDEQFF. The CDR3 region has the DNA TGTGCCAGCAGCTTTCTGATACTAGCCGCTAAGCGAGATGAGCAGTTCTTC.

This clonotype was counted ten times or more. The chain uses TRBV5-1 and TRBJ2-7, with unresolved D. V gave up 4 bases and J gave up 6 bases, with 14 bases separating them. The CDR3 sequence is 13 residues long. The germline gives CDR1 SGHRS, CDR2 YFSETQ. CDR3 residues: CASSPDGPPEQYF. In nucleotides, the CDR3 is TGCGCCAGCAGCCCCGACGGTCCCCCCGAGCAGTACTTC.

The chain joins TRBV19 to TRBJ1-5; 7 bases agree with TRBD1. The V and J ends lost 7 bases and 6 bases, in that order; junction bases with no gene match: 6. The CDR3 has 13 residues. Germline V lookup: CDR1 LNHDA, CDR2 SQIVND (reference sequence). As DNA, the CDR3 is TGTGCCAGTAATCCAGGGGGTTTTCAGCCCCAGCATTTT. Amino acids: CASNPGGFQPQHF.

This clonotype was found a few times. V and J are TRBV19 and TRBJ1-1; D is unresolved. This CDR3 has 15 amino acids. Per the germline V gene, CDR1 is LNHDA and CDR2 is SQIVND (reference sequence). The V gene lost 7 bases and the J gene lost 4 bases, with 19 bases spanning the gap. The CDR3 loop is CASTHAGTTLTEAFF. CDR3 nucleotide sequence: TGTGCCAGTACCCATGCAGGCACCACCCTCACTGAAGCTTTCTTT.

This rearrangement joins TRBV5-5 to TRBJ2-4; D is possibly TRBD1 or TRBD2 (7 bases each). CDR3 length: 13 amino acids. Trimming cost V 2 bases and J 9 bases, with 12 bases left between them. CDR1 SGHKS and CDR2 YYEKEE come from the germline V gene (reference sequence). The CDR3 here is CASSLTGEGIQYF. In DNA, the CDR3 is TGTGCCAGCAGCTTAACAGGGGAGGGCATTCAGTACTTC.

The chain employs TRBV5-1 and TRBJ2-1; D remains unclear. Germline values: CDR1 SGHRS, CDR2 YFSETQ. V was pared by 0 bases and J by 6 bases, with 10 bases between. The CDR3 totals 14 residues. The CDR3 region has the DNA TGCGCCAGCAGCTTGGAGGTGTCAGTCAATGAGCAGTTCTTC. Protein sequence: CASSLEVSVNEQFF.

This clonotype was recorded many times. In DNA form, the CDR3 reads TGTGCCAGCAGCCAGGGGGGGAACAGGGTGTTCTATGGCTACACCTTC. Protein sequence: CASSQGGNRVFYGYTF. V and J are TRBV3-1 and TRBJ1-2; D perhaps matches TRBD1 (6 bases). The ends were cut back, 3 bases at V and 4 bases at J, with 18 bases in the middle. CDR3 length: 16 residues. The germline V gene encodes CDR1 LGHDT and CDR2 YNNKEL (reference sequence).

This clonotype was seen a handful of times. This chain uses TRBV30 with TRBJ2-2; D not resolved. Germline V gene sequence: CDR1 GTSNPN, CDR2 SVGIG (reference sequence). The CDR3 contains 19 residues. The V gene lost 0 bases and the J gene lost 0 bases, with 20 bases spanning the gap. DNA of the CDR3: TGTGCCTGGAGTGTACTTAGGGTCTTGTGGACGGCGAACACCGGGGAGCTGTTTTTT. This translates into CAWSVLRVLWTANTGELFF.

The chain recombines TRBV6-4 with TRBJ1-5; D is ambiguous. Germline V gene data show CDR1 as MRHNA and CDR2 as SNTAGT. The length of the CDR3 is 13 residues. V lost 4 bases, J lost 5 bases, and 9 bases lay in between. CDR3 region: CASSALPHQPQHF. CDR3 sequence (DNA): TGTGCCAGCAGTGCCCTCCCTCATCAGCCCCAGCATTTT.

The chain joins TRBV6-1 to TRBJ2-1; TRBD2 matches at 11 bases. After removal of 5 bases from V and 6 bases from J, the junction contained 6 bases not matched to a gene. Germline V gene lookup returns CDR1 MNHNS and CDR2 SASEGT. The CDR3 has 15 residues. In DNA, the CDR3 is TGTGCCAGCAGTCCCCGGACTAGCGGGCCCAATGAGCAGTTCTTC. This gives the protein CASSPRTSGPNEQFF.

This clonotype was seen only a few times. This chain joins TRBV7-9 and TRBJ2-7; perhaps TRBD2 as D (6 bases). The V end lost 5 bases, the J end lost 4 bases, and 12 bases lay between the germline ends. Germline-derived CDR1 and CDR2 are SEHNR and FQNEAQ (reference sequence). The CDR3 totals 13 residues. DNA of the CDR3: TGTGCCAGCAGCGTGGAGGGAACTTACGAGCAGTACTTC. Translating gives CASSVEGTYEQYF.